The next 10 T cell receptor beta chains were all read from a single sample in a study of Tregs in tolerant kidney transplant recipients. Here immunoSEQ multiplex PCR was the method, and the copy in TCRdb shows in-frame clones only, minus some. This table holds approximately 19,000 clones, 65% found once. These receptors are not linked to any known antigen. Sequencing used Tregs from blood cultured with allogeneic cells. The receptor source for this set is a human donor in good health.

This clone was seen a handful of times. V and J are TRBV14 and TRBJ2-5; TRBD1 or TRBD2 may be the D gene (5 bases each). V was trimmed by 1 base and J by 4 bases, leaving 13 bases between them. Looked up from germline, CDR1 is SGHDN and CDR2 is FVKESK. The CDR3 is 15 residues long. The CDR3 sequence is CASSQVTGRLETQYF. CDR3 sequence (DNA): TGTGCCAGCAGCCAAGTGACGGGGCGCTTAGAGACCCAGTACTTC.

The rearrangement uses TRBV11-3 and TRBJ2-1; D might be TRBD2 (6 bases). The CDR3 has 15 amino acids. Germline CDR1 reads SGHNT; CDR2 reads YENEEA. The ends were cut back, 1 base at V and 1 base at J, with 8 bases in the middle. The CDR3 nucleotides are TGTGCCAGCAGCTTAGGGGCGGGGTCCTACAATGAGCAGTTCTTC. Translated: CASSLGAGSYNEQFF.

This sequence joins TRBV5-1 and TRBJ1-2; D perhaps matches TRBD1 (5 bases). The CDR3 spans 14 residues. V lost 4 bases, J lost 4 bases, and 14 bases lay in between. Germline loops: CDR1 SGHRS, CDR2 YFSETQ. CDR3 in amino acids: CASSRNAGTYGYTF. CDR3 in DNA: TGCGCCAGCAGCCGGAACGCAGGGACCTATGGCTACACCTTC.

V usage is TRBV25-1 and J usage is TRBJ2-7; 7 positions match TRBD2. Unmatched junction bases numbered 10, after V lost 5 bases and J lost 6 bases. The CDR3 length is 14 residues. Germline CDR1 MGHDK, CDR2 SYGVNS. The CDR3 region is CASSKSGGSFEQYF. The CDR3 region has the DNA TGTGCCAGCAGTAAATCGGGGGGTAGCTTCGAGCAGTACTTC.

The rearrangement uses TRBV6-4 and TRBJ1-4; 7 nucleotides align to TRBD1. The length of the CDR3 is 14 residues. The germline gives CDR1 MRHNA, CDR2 SNTAGT. Trimming cost V 6 bases and J 4 bases; bases outside gene matches: 5. The CDR3 reads CASSPTGNNEKLFF. The CDR3 DNA reads TGTGCCAGCAGCCCGACAGGGAATAATGAAAAACTGTTTTTT.

The genes are TRBV27 and TRBJ2-5; D is uncertain. Trimming took 4 bases from V and 0 from J, leaving 12 bases between them. Looked up from germline, CDR1 is MNHEY and CDR2 is SMNVEV (reference sequence). The CDR3 extends over 15 amino acids. CDR3: CASSWVGRHQETQYF. Written as DNA, the CDR3 is TGTGCCAGCAGTTGGGTCGGACGGCACCAAGAGACCCAGTACTTC.

The chain recombines TRBV5-1 with TRBJ2-5, with TRBD2 matching 7 bases. The CDR3 is 15 amino acids. Unmatched junction bases numbered 5, after V lost 1 base and J lost 2 bases. Germline V gene lookup returns CDR1 SGHRS and CDR2 YFSETQ. DNA of the CDR3: TGCGCCAGCAGCTTGACCGCTAGCGGACAAGAGACCCAGTACTTC. Protein: CASSLTASGQETQYF.

The V gene is TRBV6-1, the J gene TRBJ1-5; TRBD1 might be the D (5 bases). CDR1 MNHNS and CDR2 SASEGT come from the germline V gene. Trimming cost V 5 bases and J 4 bases, with 6 bases left between them. This CDR3 is 12 amino acids long. Here the CDR3 reads CASSRQNQPQHF. CDR3 nucleotides: TGTGCCAGCAGTCGACAGAATCAGCCCCAGCATTTT.

V is TRBV18 and J is TRBJ2-5; D is ambiguous. The germline V and J ends were trimmed by 3 bases and 2 bases, with 7 bases remaining between them. The CDR3 length is 13 residues. Germline V gene data show CDR1 as KGHSH and CDR2 as LQKENI. This CDR3 reads CASSPSRQETQYF. The CDR3 nucleotides are TGTGCCAGCTCACCCTCTCGGCAAGAGACCCAGTACTTC.

The rearrangement joins TRBV7-8 to TRBJ2-1; 10 nucleotides agree with TRBD2. Germline CDR1 is SGHVS and CDR2 is FQNEAQ. Unmatched junction bases numbered 15, after V lost 3 bases and J lost 7 bases. This CDR3 spans 18 amino acids. In DNA form, the CDR3 reads TGTGCCAGCAGCTTCATTTTTACTAGCGGGGCCATGGGGAATGAGCAGTTCTTC. Its protein is CASSFIFTSGAMGNEQFF.